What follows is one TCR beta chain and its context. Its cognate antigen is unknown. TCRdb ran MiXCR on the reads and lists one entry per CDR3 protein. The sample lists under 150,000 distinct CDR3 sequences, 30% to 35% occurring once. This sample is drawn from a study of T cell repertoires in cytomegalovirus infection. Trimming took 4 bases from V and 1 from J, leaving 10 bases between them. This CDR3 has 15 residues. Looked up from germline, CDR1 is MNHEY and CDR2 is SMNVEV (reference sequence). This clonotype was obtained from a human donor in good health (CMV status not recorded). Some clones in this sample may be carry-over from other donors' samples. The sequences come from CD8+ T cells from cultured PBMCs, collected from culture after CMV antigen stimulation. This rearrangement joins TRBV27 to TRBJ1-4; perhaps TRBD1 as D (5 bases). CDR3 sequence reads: CASSSTGGTNEKLFF. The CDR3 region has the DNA TGTGCCAGCAGTTCAACAGGAGGAACTAATGAAAAACTGTTTTTT.